This TCR beta chain emerged from a study of CD8+ T cells in alopecia areata. General observations from the study: Many expanded lesional clones persisted during tofacitinib (in both scalp and blood).

CDR3 length: 16 residues. The germline CDR1 and CDR2 sequences are MGHRA and YSYEKL. The J segment lost 3 bases and the V segment lost 4 bases, leaving 8 bases of the junction unmatched. Comments on this clone: Its antigen remains unknown.

cDNA prepared by RNA extraction and subsequent reverse transcription served as the template for sequencing. The repertoire was sequenced with immunoSEQ multiplex PCR; TCRdb's copy has only in-frame clones and lacks some. Of more than 130,000 clones listed, roughly four fifths are singletons. Documented treatment: oral pan-JAK inhibitor, 5-10 mg twice daily. This receptor was obtained from a human donor with alopecia areata. The chain employs TRBV4-1 and TRBJ2-1, with 8 nucleotides matching TRBD2. Sample: CD8+ T cells sorted from blood, taken at week 4, from a patient treated with tofacitinib. CDR3 DNA: TGCGCCAGCAGCCCCCGGGGAGCGGGGGACTACAATGAGCAGTTCTTC. This codes for CASSPRGAGDYNEQFF.